This TCR beta chain was identified during a study of blood T cell repertoires in COVID-19. Study information: Samples taken during acute and convalescent COVID-19 were collected in the United States, Italy and Spain. In each case, the material was cDNA or gDNA derived from T cells, B-cell-depleted T cells, or PBMCs.

This clone appeared many times. Authors' data handling: The assay estimated nucleated cells by amplifying reference gene primers. Repertoires were generated with immunoSEQ multiplex PCR, while TCRdb's copy carries only in-frame clones and drops some. Clone size and V and J calls were adopted from that table, with D and trimming inferred from the DNA. Altogether approximately 150,000 clones are present, roughly four fifths being singletons, with the ten largest covering around 13%. The trim removed 8 bases at V and 6 bases at J, leaving 13 bases unmatched. Germline V lookup: CDR1 MDHEN, CDR2 SYDVKM. The CDR3 spans 15 residues.

This chain links TRBV28 with TRBJ1-1, with TRBD1 matching over 9 bases. This receptor was taken from a man between 65 and 79 years old who had recovered from COVID-19. Input material: peripheral blood. The chain's CDR3 is CASGLPDRGEAEAFF. CDR3 sequence (DNA): TGTGCCAGCGGCCTGCCCGACAGGGGGGAGGCTGAAGCTTTCTTT.